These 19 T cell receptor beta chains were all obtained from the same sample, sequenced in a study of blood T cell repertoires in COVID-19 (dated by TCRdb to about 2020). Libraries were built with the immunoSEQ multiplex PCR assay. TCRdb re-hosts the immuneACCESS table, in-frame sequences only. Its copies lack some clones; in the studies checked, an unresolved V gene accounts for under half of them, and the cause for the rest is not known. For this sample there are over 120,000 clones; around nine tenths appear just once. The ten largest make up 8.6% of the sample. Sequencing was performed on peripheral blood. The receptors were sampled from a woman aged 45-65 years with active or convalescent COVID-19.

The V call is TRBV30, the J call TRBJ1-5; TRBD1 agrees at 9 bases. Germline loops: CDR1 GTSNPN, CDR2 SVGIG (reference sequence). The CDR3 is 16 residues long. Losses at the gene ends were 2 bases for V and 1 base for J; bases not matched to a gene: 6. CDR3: CAWSPGTGMSNQPQHF. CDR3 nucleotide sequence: TGTGCCTGGAGTCCCGGGACAGGGATGAGCAATCAGCCCCAGCATTTT.

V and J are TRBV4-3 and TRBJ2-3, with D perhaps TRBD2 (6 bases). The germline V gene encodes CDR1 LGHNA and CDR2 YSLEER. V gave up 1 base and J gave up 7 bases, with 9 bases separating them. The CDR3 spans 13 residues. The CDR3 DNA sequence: TGCGCCAGCAGCCAAGCGGGAGTGAATACGCAGTATTTT. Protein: CASSQAGVNTQYF.

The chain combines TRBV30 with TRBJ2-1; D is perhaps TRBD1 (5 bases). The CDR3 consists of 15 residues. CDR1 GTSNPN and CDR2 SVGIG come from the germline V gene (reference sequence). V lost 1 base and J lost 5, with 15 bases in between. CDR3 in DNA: TGTGCCTGGAGTGCTTGGGGCCAGCAAGACAATGAGCAGTTCTTC. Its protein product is CAWSAWGQQDNEQFF.

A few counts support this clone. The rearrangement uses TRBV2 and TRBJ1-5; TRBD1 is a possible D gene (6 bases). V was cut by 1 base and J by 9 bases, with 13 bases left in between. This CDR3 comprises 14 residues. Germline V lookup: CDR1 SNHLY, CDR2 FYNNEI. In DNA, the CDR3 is TGTGCCAGCAGTGAAGGGTCCATCAGGGGGCCCCAGCATTTT. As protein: CASSEGSIRGPQHF. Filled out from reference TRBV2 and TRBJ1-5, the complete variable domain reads EPEVTQTPSHQVTQMGQEVILRCVPISNHLYFYWYRQILGQKVEFLVSFYNNEISEKSEIFDDQFSVERPDGSNFTLKIRSTKLEDSAMYFCASSEGSIRGPQHFGDGTRLSIL.

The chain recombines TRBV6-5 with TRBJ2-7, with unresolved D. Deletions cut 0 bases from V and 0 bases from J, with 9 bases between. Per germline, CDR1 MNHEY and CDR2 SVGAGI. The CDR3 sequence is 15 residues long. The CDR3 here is CASSYSQSSSYEQYF. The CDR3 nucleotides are TGTGCCAGCAGTTACTCGCAGTCTAGCTCCTACGAGCAGTACTTC.

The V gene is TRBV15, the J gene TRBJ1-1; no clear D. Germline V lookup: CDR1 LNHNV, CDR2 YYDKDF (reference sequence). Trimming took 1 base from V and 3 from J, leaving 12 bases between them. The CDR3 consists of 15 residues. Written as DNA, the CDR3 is TGTGCCACCAGCAGAGTAGGCGGGGTTTACACTGAAGCTTTCTTT. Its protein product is CATSRVGGVYTEAFF.

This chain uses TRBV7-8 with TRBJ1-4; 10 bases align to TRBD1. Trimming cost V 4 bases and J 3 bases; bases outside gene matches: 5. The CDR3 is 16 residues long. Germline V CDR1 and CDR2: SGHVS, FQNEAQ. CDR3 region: CASSSRQGASNEKLFF. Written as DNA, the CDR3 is TGTGCCAGCAGCTCTCGACAGGGGGCGTCTAATGAAAAACTGTTTTTT. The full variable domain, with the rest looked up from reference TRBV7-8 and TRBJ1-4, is GAGVSQSPRYKVAKRGQDVALRCDPISGHVSLFWYQQALGQGPEFLTYFQNEAQLDKSGLPSDRFFAERPEGSVSTLKIQRTQQEDSAVYLCASSSRQGASNEKLFFGSGTQLSVL.

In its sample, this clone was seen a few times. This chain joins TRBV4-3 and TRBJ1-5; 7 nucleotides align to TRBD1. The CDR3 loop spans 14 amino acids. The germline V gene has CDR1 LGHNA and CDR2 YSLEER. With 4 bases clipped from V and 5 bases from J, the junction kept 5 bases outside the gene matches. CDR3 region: CASSLYTGDQPQHF. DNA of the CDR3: TGCGCCAGCAGCCTTTATACAGGGGATCAGCCCCAGCATTTT.

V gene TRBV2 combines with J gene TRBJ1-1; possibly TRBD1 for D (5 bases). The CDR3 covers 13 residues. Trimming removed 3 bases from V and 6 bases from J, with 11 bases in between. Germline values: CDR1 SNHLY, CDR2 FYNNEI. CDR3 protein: CASSEGGTAEAFF. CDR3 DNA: TGTGCCAGCAGTGAGGGGGGTACCGCTGAAGCTTTCTTT.

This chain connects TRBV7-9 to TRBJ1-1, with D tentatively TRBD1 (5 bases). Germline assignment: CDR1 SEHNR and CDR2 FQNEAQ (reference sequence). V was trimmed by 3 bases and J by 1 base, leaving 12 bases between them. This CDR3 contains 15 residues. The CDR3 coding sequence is TGTGCCAGCAGCTTGCGACAGTCTGGGAACACTGAAGCTTTCTTT. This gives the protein CASSLRQSGNTEAFF.

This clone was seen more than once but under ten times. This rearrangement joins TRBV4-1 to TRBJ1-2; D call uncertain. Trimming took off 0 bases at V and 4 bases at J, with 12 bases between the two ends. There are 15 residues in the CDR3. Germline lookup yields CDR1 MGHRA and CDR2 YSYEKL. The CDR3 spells CASSQERASTYGYTF. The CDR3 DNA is TGCGCCAGCAGCCAAGAGAGGGCTTCTACCTATGGCTACACCTTC.

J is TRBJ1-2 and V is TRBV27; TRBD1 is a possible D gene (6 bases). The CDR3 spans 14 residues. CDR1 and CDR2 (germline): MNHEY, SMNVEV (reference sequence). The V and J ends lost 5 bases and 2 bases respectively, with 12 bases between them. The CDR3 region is CASSQGHLNYGYTF. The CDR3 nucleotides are TGTGCCAGCAGTCAGGGACACCTCAACTATGGCTACACCTTC.

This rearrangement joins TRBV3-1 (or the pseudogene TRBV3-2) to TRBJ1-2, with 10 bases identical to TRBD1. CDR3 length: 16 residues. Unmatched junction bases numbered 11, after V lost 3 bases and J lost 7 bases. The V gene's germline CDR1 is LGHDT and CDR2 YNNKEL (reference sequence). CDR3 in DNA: TGTGCCAGCAGCCACTTACTTAGGACAGGGGGGCCTGGCTACACCTTC. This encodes CASSHLLRTGGPGYTF.

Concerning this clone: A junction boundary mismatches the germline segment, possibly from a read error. The CDR3 reads CASSRDSSEEYF. The CDR3 DNA reads TGTGCCAGCAGCCGGGACTCTTCCGAGGAGTACTTC. This chain uses TRBV5-4 with TRBJ2-7; tentatively, D is TRBD2 (6 bases). CDR3 length equals 12 residues. CDR1 and CDR2 (germline): SGHNT, YYREEE (reference sequence).

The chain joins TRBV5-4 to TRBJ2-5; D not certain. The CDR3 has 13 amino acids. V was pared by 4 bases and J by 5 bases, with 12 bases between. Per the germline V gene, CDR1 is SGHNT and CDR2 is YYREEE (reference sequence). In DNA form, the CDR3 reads TGTGCCAGCAGCCCGGAGTTGTGGGAGACCCAGTACTTC. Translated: CASSPELWETQYF.

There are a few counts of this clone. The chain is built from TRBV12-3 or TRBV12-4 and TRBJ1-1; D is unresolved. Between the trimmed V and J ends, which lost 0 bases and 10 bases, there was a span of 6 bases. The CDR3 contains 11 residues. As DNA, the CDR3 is TGTGCCAGCAGTTTAGCGTCGGGAGCTTTCTTT. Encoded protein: CASSLASGAFF.

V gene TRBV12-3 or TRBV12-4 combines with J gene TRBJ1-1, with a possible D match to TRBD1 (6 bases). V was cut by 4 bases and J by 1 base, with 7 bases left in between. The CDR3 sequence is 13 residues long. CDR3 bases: TGTGCCAGCAGTTCACAGGGGAACACTGAAGCTTTCTTT. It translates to CASSSQGNTEAFF.

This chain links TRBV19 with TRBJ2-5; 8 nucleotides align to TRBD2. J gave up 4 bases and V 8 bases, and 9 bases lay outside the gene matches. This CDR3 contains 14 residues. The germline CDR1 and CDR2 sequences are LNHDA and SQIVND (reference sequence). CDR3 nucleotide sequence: TGTGCCAGTGACGGGGGGGTCTCAGGAGAGACCCAGTACTTC. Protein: CASDGGVSGETQYF.

The CDR3: CATSDLRQGAFDTGELFF. The CDR3 bases are TGTGCCACCAGTGATTTAAGGCAGGGCGCATTCGACACCGGGGAGCTGTTTTTT. V usage is TRBV24-1 and J usage is TRBJ2-2; weak D call: TRBD1 (5 bases). Germline V gene lookup returns CDR1 KGHDR and CDR2 SFDVKD. This CDR3 contains 18 residues. The ends were cut back, 1 base at V and 3 bases at J, with 17 bases in the middle.